This section outlines one TCR beta chain sequence together with its context. Germline V CDR1 and CDR2: SEHNR, FQNEAQ (reference sequence). The CDR3 covers 15 residues. V lost 5 bases and J 1 base, leaving 14 bases between the germline ends. Generated by immunoSEQ multiplex PCR, the TCRdb table keeps only in-frame clones and is missing some. This sample carries tens of thousands of clones, approximately 90% of them seen once, and the ten largest clones take 1.5% to 2%. This entry is derived from a study of T cell changes during pregnancy in multiple sclerosis. This material consisted of peripheral blood, taken in the first trimester of pregnancy. This chain joins TRBV7-9 and TRBJ2-5, with a tentative D call TRBD2 (6 bases). The origin of this receptor is a female donor in good health, enrolled as a control in a pregnancy study. The CDR3 nucleotides read TGTGCCAGCAGCCGCGGGACCGGGGGCCAAGAGACCCAGTACTTC. Translation gives CASSRGTGGQETQYF.